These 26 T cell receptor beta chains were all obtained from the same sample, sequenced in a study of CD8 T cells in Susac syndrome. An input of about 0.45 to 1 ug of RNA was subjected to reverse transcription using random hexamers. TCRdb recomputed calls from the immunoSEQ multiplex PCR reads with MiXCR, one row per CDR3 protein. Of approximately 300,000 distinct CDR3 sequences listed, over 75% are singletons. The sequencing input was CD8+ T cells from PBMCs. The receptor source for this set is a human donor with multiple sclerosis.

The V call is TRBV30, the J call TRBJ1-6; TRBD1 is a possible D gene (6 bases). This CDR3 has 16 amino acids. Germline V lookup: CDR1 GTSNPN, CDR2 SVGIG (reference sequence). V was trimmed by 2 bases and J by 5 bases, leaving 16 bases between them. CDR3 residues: CAWSPQGGWNNSPLHF. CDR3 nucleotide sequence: TGTGCCTGGAGTCCACAGGGTGGGTGGAATAATTCACCCCTCCACTTT.

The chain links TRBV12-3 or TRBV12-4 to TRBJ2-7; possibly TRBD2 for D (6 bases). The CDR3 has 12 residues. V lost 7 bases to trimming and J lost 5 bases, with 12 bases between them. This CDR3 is CASTLGGNEQYF. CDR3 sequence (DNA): TGTGCCAGCACCCTGGGGGGAAACGAGCAGTACTTC.

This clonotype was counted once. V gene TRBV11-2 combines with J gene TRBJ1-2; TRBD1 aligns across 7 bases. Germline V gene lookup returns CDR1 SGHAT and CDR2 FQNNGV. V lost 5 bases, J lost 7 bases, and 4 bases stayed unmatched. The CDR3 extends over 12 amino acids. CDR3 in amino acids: CASSTNRGGYTF. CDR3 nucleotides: TGTGCCAGCAGCACAAACAGGGGTGGCTACACCTTC.

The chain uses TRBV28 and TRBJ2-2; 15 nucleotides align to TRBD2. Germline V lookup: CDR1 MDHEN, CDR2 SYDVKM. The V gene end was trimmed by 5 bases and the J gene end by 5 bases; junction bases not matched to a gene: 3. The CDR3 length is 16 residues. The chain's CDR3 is CASSRGLAGGTGELFF. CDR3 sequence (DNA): TGTGCCAGCAGTCGAGGACTAGCGGGGGGGACCGGGGAGCTGTTTTTT.

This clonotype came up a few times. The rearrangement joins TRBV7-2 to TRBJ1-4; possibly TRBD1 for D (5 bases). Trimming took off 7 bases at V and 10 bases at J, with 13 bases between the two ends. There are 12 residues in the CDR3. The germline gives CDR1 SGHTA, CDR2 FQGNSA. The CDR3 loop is CASTPYQGKLFF. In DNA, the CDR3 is TGTGCCAGCACCCCATATCAGGGAAAACTGTTTTTT.

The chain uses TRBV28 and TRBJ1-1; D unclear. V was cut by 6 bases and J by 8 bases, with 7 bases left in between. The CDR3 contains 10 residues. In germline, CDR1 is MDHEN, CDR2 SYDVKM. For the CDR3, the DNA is TGTGCCAGCAGCAGGCTAGAAGCTTTCTTT. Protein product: CASSRLEAFF.

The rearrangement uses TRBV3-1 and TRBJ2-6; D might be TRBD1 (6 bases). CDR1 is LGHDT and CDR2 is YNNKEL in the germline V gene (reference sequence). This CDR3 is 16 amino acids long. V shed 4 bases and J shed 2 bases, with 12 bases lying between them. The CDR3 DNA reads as TGTGCCAGCAGCCTTATGAGACAGGCTGGGGCCAACGTCCTGACTTTC. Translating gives CASSLMRQAGANVLTF. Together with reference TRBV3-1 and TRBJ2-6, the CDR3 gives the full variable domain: DTAVSQTPKYLVTQMGNDKSIKCEQNLGHDTMYWYKQDSKKFLKIMFSYNNKELIINETVPNRFSPKSPDKAHLNLHINSLELGDSAVYFCASSLMRQAGANVLTFGAGSRLTVL.

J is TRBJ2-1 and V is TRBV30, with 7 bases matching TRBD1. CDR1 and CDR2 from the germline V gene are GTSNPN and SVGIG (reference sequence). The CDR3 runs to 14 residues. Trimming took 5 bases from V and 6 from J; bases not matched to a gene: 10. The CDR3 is CAWAPGTEPNEQFF. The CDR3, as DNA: TGTGCCTGGGCCCCCGGGACAGAGCCCAATGAGCAGTTCTTC.

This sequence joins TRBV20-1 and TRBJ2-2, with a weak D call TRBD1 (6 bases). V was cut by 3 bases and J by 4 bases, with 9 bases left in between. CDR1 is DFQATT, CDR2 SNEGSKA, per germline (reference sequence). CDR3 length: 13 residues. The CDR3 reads CSARGAGTGELFF. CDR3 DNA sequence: TGCAGTGCTAGGGGGGCCGGCACCGGGGAGCTGTTTTTT.

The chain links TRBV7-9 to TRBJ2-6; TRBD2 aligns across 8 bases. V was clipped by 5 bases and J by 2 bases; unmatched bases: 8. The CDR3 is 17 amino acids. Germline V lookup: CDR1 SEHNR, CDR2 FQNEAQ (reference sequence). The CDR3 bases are TGTGCCAGCAGCCCAATCGGGGGGGGGCCTGGGGCCAACGTCCTGACTTTC. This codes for CASSPIGGGPGANVLTF.

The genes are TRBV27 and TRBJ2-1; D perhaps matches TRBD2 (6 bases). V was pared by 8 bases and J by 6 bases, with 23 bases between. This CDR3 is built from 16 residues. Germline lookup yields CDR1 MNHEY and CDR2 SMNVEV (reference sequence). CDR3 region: CASARLGFSTLNEQFF. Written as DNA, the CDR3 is TGTGCCAGCGCCAGACTAGGATTCTCGACTCTCAATGAGCAGTTCTTC.

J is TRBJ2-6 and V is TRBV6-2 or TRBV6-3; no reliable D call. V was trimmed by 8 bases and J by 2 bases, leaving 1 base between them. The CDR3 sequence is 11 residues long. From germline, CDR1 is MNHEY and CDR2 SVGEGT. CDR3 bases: TGTGCCAGCGCTGGGGCCAACGTCCTGACTTTC. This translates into CASAGANVLTF.

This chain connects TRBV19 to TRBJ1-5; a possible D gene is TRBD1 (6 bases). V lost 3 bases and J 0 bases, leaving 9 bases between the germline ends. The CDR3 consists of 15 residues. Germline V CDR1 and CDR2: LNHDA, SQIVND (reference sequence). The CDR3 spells CASSIGQNSNQPQHF. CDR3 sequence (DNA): TGTGCCAGTAGTATCGGACAGAATAGCAATCAGCCCCAGCATTTT.

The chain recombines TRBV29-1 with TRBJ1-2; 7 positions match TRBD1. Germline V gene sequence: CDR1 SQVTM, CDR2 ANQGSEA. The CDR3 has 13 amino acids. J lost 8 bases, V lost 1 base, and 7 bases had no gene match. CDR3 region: CSVEGRTGKGYTF. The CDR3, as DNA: TGCAGCGTTGAAGGCAGGACAGGAAAAGGCTACACCTTC.

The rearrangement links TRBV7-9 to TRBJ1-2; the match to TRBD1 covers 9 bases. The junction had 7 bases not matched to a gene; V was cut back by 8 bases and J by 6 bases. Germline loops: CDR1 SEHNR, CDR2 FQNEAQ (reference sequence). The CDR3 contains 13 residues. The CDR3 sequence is CASEYRGLHGYTF. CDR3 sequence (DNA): TGTGCCAGCGAGTACAGGGGGCTGCATGGCTACACCTTC.

The CDR3 reads CASSGPNRVFEQYF. The CDR3, as DNA: TGTGCCAGCAGTGGGCCCAACCGAGTTTTCGAGCAGTACTTC. V and J are TRBV25-1 and TRBJ2-7; D gene uncertain. V lost 4 bases to trimming and J lost 6 bases, with 16 bases between them. CDR1 is MGHDK and CDR2 is SYGVNS in the germline V gene. The CDR3 spans 14 residues.

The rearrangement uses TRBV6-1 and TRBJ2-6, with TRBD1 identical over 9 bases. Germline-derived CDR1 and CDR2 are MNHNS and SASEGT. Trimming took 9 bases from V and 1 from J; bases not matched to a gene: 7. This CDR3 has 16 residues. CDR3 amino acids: CARGRDRESGANVLTF. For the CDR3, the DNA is TGTGCCAGAGGCCGGGACAGGGAATCTGGGGCCAACGTCCTGACTTTC.

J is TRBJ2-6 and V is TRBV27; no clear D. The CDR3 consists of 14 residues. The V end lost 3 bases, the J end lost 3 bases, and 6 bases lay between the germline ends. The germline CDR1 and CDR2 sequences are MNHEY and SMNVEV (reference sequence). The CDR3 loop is CASSFTGGANVLTF. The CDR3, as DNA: TGTGCCAGCAGTTTCACTGGTGGGGCCAACGTCCTGACTTTC.

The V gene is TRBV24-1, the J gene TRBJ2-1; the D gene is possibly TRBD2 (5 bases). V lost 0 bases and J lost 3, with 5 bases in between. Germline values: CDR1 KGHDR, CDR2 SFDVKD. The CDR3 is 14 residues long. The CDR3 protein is CATSDLRGYNEQFF. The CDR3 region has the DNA TGTGCCACCAGTGATTTGCGGGGCTACAATGAGCAGTTCTTC.

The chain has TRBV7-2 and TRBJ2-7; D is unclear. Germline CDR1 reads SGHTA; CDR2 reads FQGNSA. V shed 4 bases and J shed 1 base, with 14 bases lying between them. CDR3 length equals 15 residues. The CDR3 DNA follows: TGTGCCAGCAGCTCCCTCCCTACCGCTTCCTACGAGCAGTACTTC. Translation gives CASSSLPTASYEQYF.

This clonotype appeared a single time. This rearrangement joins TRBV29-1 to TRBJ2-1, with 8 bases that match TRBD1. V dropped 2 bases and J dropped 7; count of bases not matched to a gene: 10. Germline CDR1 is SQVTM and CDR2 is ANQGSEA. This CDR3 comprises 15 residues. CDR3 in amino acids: CSVEPAGQGRNEQFF. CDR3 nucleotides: TGCAGCGTTGAACCTGCCGGACAGGGACGGAATGAGCAGTTCTTC.

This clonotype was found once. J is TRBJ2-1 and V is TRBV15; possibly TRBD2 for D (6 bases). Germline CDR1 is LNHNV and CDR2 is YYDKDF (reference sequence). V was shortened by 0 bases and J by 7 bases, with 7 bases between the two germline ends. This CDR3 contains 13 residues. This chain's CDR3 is CATSREGGNEQFF. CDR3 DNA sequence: TGTGCCACCAGCAGAGAAGGAGGGAATGAGCAGTTCTTC.

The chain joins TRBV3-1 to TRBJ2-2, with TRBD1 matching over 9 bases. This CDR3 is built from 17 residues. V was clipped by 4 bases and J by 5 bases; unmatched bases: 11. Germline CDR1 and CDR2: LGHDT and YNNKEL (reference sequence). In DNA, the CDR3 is TGTGCCAGCAGCCTCCGCAAGGGGACAGGGTGGACCGGGGAGCTGTTTTTT. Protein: CASSLRKGTGWTGELFF.

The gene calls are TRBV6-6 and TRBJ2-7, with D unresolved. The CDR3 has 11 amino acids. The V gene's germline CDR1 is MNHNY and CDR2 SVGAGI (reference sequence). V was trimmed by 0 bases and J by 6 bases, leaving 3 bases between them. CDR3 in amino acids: CASSYSLEQYF. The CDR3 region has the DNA TGTGCCAGCAGTTACTCGCTCGAGCAGTACTTC.

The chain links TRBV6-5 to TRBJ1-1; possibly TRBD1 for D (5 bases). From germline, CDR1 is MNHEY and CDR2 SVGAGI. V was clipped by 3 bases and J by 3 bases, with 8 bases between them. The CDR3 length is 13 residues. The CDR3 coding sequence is TGTGCCAGCAGTTATCCGGGGCACACTGAAGCTTTCTTT. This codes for CASSYPGHTEAFF.

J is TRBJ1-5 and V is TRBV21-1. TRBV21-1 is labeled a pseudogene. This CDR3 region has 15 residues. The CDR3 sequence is CASSKVGLLLTPQHF. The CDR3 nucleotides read TGTGCCAGCAGCAAAGTCGGGCTATTATTGACTCCCCAGCATTTT.